This note documents a single T cell receptor (beta chain) sequence. Its antigen is undetermined. Once cultured for 10 days, the cells underwent separation to obtain CD4+ T cells. These data originate in a study of vaccination effects on CD4 cells after COVID-19. The data were produced by immunoSEQ multiplex PCR, yet TCRdb's version contains in-frame clones alone and is incomplete. The repertoire holds 45,000 or so clones, with 60% to 80% as singletons. The sample consisted of CD4+ T cells from PBMCs cultured without peptide, taken before COVID-19 vaccination. This receptor was identified in a human donor who had a prior SARS-CoV-2 infection.

CDR3 region: CASSSRDGTGELFF. The DNA for the CDR3 is TGTGCCAGCAGCTCCCGGGACGGCACCGGGGAGCTGTTTTTT. V gene TRBV11-3 combines with J gene TRBJ2-2; the D gene could be TRBD1 or TRBD2 (5 bases each). CDR3 length: 14 residues. The germline V and J ends were trimmed by 4 bases and 4 bases, with 10 bases remaining between them. CDR1 is SGHNT, CDR2 YENEEA, per germline. Full variable domain (outside the CDR3, taken from reference TRBV11-3 and TRBJ2-2): EAGVVQSPRYKIIEKKQPVAFWCNPISGHNTLYWYLQNLGQGPELLIRYENEEAVDDSQLPKDRFSAERLKGVDSTLKIQPAELGDSAVYLCASSSRDGTGELFFGEGSRLTVL.